The TCR beta chain described here comes from a study of T-cell reconstitution after alpha-beta-depleted transplantation in children. About this clonotype itself: The antigen remains unidentified.

Study-wide findings and caveats: There were reportedly several hundred expanded graft clones from which alpha-beta T cells came about two months after transplant. It was newly produced T cells that mostly accounted for T-cell counts and diversity one year after transplant.

TCRbeta library preparation incorporated unique molecular identifiers. TCRdb independently ran MiXCR on the PCR reads; one entry per CDR3 protein. The data hold 60,000 to 85,000 distinct CDR3 sequences, with 15% to 20% observed a single time. This TCR derives from a male patient aged 2-15 years who had a stem cell transplant for acute lymphoblastic leukemia, so the T cells may come from the graft donor. The sequencing used PBMCs, mostly from graft donor cells, collected 360 days after TCRalphabeta/CD19-depleted stem cell transplant.

CDR3 coding DNA: TGTGCCATCATGCGGGACGTCACAGATACGCAGTATTTT. This codes for CAIMRDVTDTQYF. The chain carries TRBV10-3 and TRBJ2-3; weak D call: TRBD2 (6 bases). In germline, CDR1 is ENHRY, CDR2 SYGVKD. V lost 7 bases to trimming and J lost 2 bases, with 10 bases between them. CDR3 length: 13 residues.